Given below is one T cell receptor (beta chain) in context. MiXCR, applied by TCRdb to the 5' RACE reads, yields one record per CDR3 protein. The repertoire includes 150,000 to 200,000 distinct CDR3 sequences, roughly 28% of them detected once, and around 12% sits in the top ten. This sample was included in a study of T-cell memory formation after mild COVID-19. V was pared by 0 bases and J by 6 bases, with 5 bases between. This CDR3 has 12 amino acids. In germline, CDR1 is SGHRS, CDR2 YFSETQ. The chain has TRBV5-1 and TRBJ2-3; D uncertain. Sequences were obtained from PBMCs or a T cell subset sorted from them (not recorded which). The receptor was isolated from an adult woman who had mild COVID-19 (a few samples of this study predate the infection). Cell type and time point are not known. The CDR3 loop reads CASSLEYDTQYF. The CDR3 DNA is TGCGCCAGCAGCTTGGAGTATGATACGCAGTATTTT.